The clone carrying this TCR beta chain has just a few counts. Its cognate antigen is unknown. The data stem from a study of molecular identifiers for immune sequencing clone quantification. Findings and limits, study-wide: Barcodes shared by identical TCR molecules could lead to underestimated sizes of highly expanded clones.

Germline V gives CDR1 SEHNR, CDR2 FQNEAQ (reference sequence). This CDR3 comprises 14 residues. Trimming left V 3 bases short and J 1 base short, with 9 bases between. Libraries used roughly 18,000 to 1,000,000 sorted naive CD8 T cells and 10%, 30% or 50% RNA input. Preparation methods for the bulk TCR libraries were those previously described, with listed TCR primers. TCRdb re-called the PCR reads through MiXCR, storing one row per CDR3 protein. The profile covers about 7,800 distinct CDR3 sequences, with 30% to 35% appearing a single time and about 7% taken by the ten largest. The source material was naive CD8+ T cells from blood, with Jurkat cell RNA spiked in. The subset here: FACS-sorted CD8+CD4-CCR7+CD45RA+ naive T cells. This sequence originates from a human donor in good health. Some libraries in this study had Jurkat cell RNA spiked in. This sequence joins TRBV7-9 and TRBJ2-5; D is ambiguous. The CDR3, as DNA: TGTGCCAGCAGCTTGGACGGGTCCCAAGAGACCCAGTACTTC. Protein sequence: CASSLDGSQETQYF.